The 28 T cell receptor beta chains given below trace back to one sample, sequenced in a study of blood T cell repertoires in COVID-19. Method: immunoSEQ multiplex PCR; TCRdb's copy keeps in-frame clones and lacks some. Of over 95,000 clones in the sample, around 90% were seen once. Sequenced material: peripheral blood. The receptor set was obtained from a woman aged 50 to 65 with acute or convalescent COVID-19.

The chain combines TRBV3-1 (or the pseudogene TRBV3-2) with TRBJ1-1, with 10 positions matching TRBD1. This CDR3 region has 15 residues. Germline trimming cut 7 bases from V and 4 bases from J; bases unmatched to any gene: 9. Germline V gene sequence: CDR1 LGHDT, CDR2 YNNKEL (reference sequence). This CDR3 is CASTQAGQGSTEAFF. The DNA of the CDR3 is TGTGCCAGCACCCAGGCGGGACAGGGGAGCACTGAAGCTTTCTTT.

The CDR3, as DNA: TGCGCCAGCAGCTTGGAGCCAAACCAGGGCACTGAAGCTTTCTTT. Translation: CASSLEPNQGTEAFF. This chain connects TRBV5-1 to TRBJ1-1; possibly TRBD1 for D (5 bases). Trimming removed 0 bases at V and 4 bases at J, with 13 bases between. Germline V gene sequence: CDR1 SGHRS, CDR2 YFSETQ. The CDR3 contains 15 residues.

V usage is TRBV5-1 and J usage is TRBJ2-5; D gene unclear. CDR1 is SGHRS and CDR2 is YFSETQ in the germline V gene. This CDR3 has 11 amino acids. Trimming removed 7 bases at V and 4 bases at J, with 8 bases between. For the CDR3, the DNA is TGCGCCAGCGGAGTAGGAGAGACCCAGTACTTC. It is translated as CASGVGETQYF.

The V call is TRBV11-2, the J call TRBJ1-6; D possibly corresponds to TRBD1 (5 bases). The CDR3 runs 17 residues. Trimming took off 4 bases at V and 1 base at J, with 14 bases between the two ends. From germline, CDR1 is SGHAT and CDR2 FQNNGV. CDR3 sequence: CASSSSPGGSYNSPLHF. As DNA, the CDR3 is TGTGCCAGCAGCTCCTCCCCGGGGGGATCCTATAATTCACCCCTCCACTTT.

The CDR3: CASRSPGLTRNYNEQFF. As DNA, the CDR3 is TGTGCCAGCAGATCCCCCGGACTAACCCGAAATTACAATGAGCAGTTCTTC. The V gene is TRBV28, the J gene TRBJ2-1; the D gene is possibly TRBD2 (6 bases). Looked up from germline, CDR1 is MDHEN and CDR2 is SYDVKM. This CDR3 is built from 17 residues. Trimming removed 6 bases at V and 4 bases at J, with 22 bases between. Full variable domain (remainder filled in from reference TRBV28 and TRBJ2-1): DVKVTQSSRYLVKRTGEKVFLECVQDMDHENMFWYRQDPGLGLRLIYFSYDVKMKEKGDIPEGYSVSREKKERFSLILESASTNQTSMYLCASRSPGLTRNYNEQFFGPGTRLTVL.

The chain employs TRBV27 and TRBJ2-5, with TRBD1 matching 8 bases. The ends lost 6 bases at V and 5 bases at J; junction bases unmatched: 8. The CDR3 is made up of 14 amino acids. CDR1 is MNHEY, CDR2 SMNVEV, per germline (reference sequence). The CDR3 sequence is CASRTGAIGETQYF. The CDR3 nucleotides are TGTGCCAGCAGGACAGGGGCCATTGGGGAGACCCAGTACTTC.

J is TRBJ1-1 and V is TRBV6-5, with D possibly TRBD1 on 6 matching bases. This CDR3 has 15 amino acids. The germline V and J ends were trimmed by 2 bases and 1 base, with 11 bases remaining between them. Germline V gene data show CDR1 as MNHEY and CDR2 as SVGAGI. CDR3 DNA sequence: TGTGCCAGCAGTTACCAGGTCAGGGGGAACACTGAAGCTTTCTTT. Translation: CASSYQVRGNTEAFF.

This clone was seen a handful of times. The rearrangement uses TRBV4-3 and TRBJ1-5; no clear D gene. The CDR3 spans 14 residues. V was cut by 0 bases and J by 1 base, with 4 bases left in between. In germline, CDR1 is LGHNA, CDR2 YSLEER. CDR3 region: CASSQDSSNQPQHF. Here the CDR3 DNA reads TGCGCCAGCAGCCAAGATTCGAGCAATCAGCCCCAGCATTTT.

V usage is TRBV30 and J usage is TRBJ1-3, with a possible D match to TRBD1 (6 bases). V lost 1 base and J 0 bases, leaving 16 bases between the germline ends. The CDR3 has 17 residues. The germline gives CDR1 GTSNPN, CDR2 SVGIG (reference sequence). Written as DNA, the CDR3 is TGTGCCTGGAGTGACAGACAGGCTTTGTACTCTGGAAACACCATATATTTT. Amino acids: CAWSDRQALYSGNTIYF. The full variable domain, rest sourced from reference TRBV30 and TRBJ1-3, is SQTIHQWPATLVQPVGSPLSLECTVEGTSNPNLYWYRQAAGRGLQLLFYSVGIGQISSEVPQNLSASRPQDRQFILSSKKLLLSDSGFYLCAWSDRQALYSGNTIYFGEGSWLTVV.

The chain combines TRBV4-2 with TRBJ1-4; 12 bases line up with TRBD1. The CDR3 consists of 16 residues. Per the germline V gene, CDR1 is LGHNA and CDR2 is YNFKEQ. With V trimmed by 4 bases and J by 8 bases, 8 bases remained unmatched. The CDR3 here is CASSRGPGQGAEKLFF. The CDR3 nucleotides read TGTGCCAGCAGCCGAGGCCCGGGACAGGGGGCAGAAAAACTGTTTTTT.

The chain is built from TRBV6-1 and TRBJ2-1, with 9 bases lining up with TRBD2. V dropped 0 bases and J dropped 9; count of bases not matched to a gene: 12. Germline values: CDR1 MNHNS, CDR2 SASEGT. The CDR3 totals 17 residues. CDR3 amino acids: CASSEAVQRGAEGEQFF. CDR3 sequence (DNA): TGTGCCAGCAGTGAAGCGGTCCAGCGGGGGGCCGAGGGTGAGCAGTTCTTC.

This sequence joins TRBV18 and TRBJ1-1, with a tentative D call TRBD1 (5 bases). Germline CDR1 and CDR2: KGHSH and LQKENI. Between the trimmed V and J ends, which lost 1 base and 2 bases, there was a span of 8 bases. This CDR3 contains 14 residues. The CDR3: CASSPQQVNTEAFF. The CDR3 DNA reads TGTGCCAGCTCACCACAACAGGTTAACACTGAAGCTTTCTTT.

The genes are TRBV28 and TRBJ2-3; 11 bases are a match to TRBD2. The germline CDR1 and CDR2 sequences are MDHEN and SYDVKM. J gave up 6 bases and V 6 bases, and 8 bases lay outside the gene matches. This CDR3 has 15 amino acids. The CDR3 nucleotides read TGTGCCAGCAGCTCCTCGGCTAGCGGGAGGGATACGCAGTATTTT. Amino acids: CASSSSASGRDTQYF. The entire variable domain, with the rest obtained from reference TRBV28 and TRBJ2-3, is as follows: DVKVTQSSRYLVKRTGEKVFLECVQDMDHENMFWYRQDPGLGLRLIYFSYDVKMKEKGDIPEGYSVSREKKERFSLILESASTNQTSMYLCASSSSASGRDTQYFGPGTRLTVL.

This chain uses TRBV28 with TRBJ1-6; 7 nucleotides agree with TRBD1. Germline loops: CDR1 MDHEN, CDR2 SYDVKM. Trimming cost V 6 bases and J 5 bases; bases outside gene matches: 4. The CDR3 sequence is 14 residues long. CDR3 residues: CASSMGQNNSPLHF. Here the CDR3 DNA reads TGTGCCAGCAGCATGGGACAGAATAATTCACCCCTCCACTTT.

The chain links TRBV7-9 to TRBJ1-2; 9 bases fit TRBD1. This CDR3 comprises 15 residues. V dropped 5 bases and J dropped 5; count of bases not matched to a gene: 9. Germline CDR1 SEHNR, CDR2 FQNEAQ (reference sequence). For the CDR3, the DNA is TGTGCCAGCAGCACCACGGACAGGGGTGAATATGGCTACACCTTC. Translating it yields CASSTTDRGEYGYTF.

The sample holds a few counts of this clone. The chain couples TRBV18 to TRBJ1-5, with D unclear. V lost 1 base and J lost 3, with 13 bases in between. The length of the CDR3 is 16 residues. Per the germline V gene, CDR1 is KGHSH and CDR2 is LQKENI. CDR3: CASSPQRAPVNQPQHF. As DNA, the CDR3 is TGTGCCAGCTCACCACAGAGGGCACCCGTCAATCAGCCCCAGCATTTT.

Here the CDR3 reads CASSLGQGSKGYTF. DNA for the CDR3: TGTGCCAGCAGCTTGGGACAGGGGTCGAAAGGCTACACCTTC. The chain is built from TRBV7-9 and TRBJ1-2; 10 nucleotides match TRBD1. The CDR3 length is 14 residues. From germline, CDR1 is SEHNR and CDR2 FQNEAQ (reference sequence). The ends lost 3 bases at V and 8 bases at J; junction bases unmatched: 6.

CDR3 region: CASSHSHSGSAGELFF. The CDR3 nucleotides read TGCGCCAGCAGCCATTCTCATAGCGGGAGCGCCGGGGAGCTGTTTTTT. The V call is TRBV4-3, the J call TRBJ2-2, with TRBD2 matching over 9 bases. CDR1 is LGHNA, CDR2 YSLEER, per germline. The CDR3 has 16 residues. The V segment lost 3 bases and the J segment 6 bases; nucleotides outside the gene matches: 8.

V and J are TRBV25-1 and TRBJ2-3; TRBD1 might be the D (6 bases). With 8 bases removed from V and 3 bases from J, the gap between germline ends came to 12 bases. Germline V gives CDR1 MGHDK, CDR2 SYGVNS. The CDR3 contains 13 residues. The CDR3 protein is CASLDRSTDTQYF. CDR3 DNA sequence: TGTGCCAGCCTGGACAGATCGACAGATACGCAGTATTTT.

The chain joins TRBV4-2 to TRBJ1-2, with D maybe TRBD1 (6 bases). V lost 1 base and J 3 bases, leaving 9 bases between the germline ends. Germline CDR1 reads LGHNA; CDR2 reads YNFKEQ. CDR3 size: 14 residues. The CDR3 bases are TGTGCCAGCAGCCAAGTGGCAGGGGACTATGGCTACACCTTC. Translated: CASSQVAGDYGYTF.

The chain links TRBV14 to TRBJ1-1, with unresolved D. V dropped 0 bases and J dropped 2 bases, with 4 bases sitting between them. In germline, CDR1 is SGHDN, CDR2 FVKESK. This CDR3 has 13 residues. CDR3 in amino acids: CASSQDTNTEAFF. In DNA, the CDR3 is TGTGCCAGCAGCCAAGATACAAACACTGAAGCTTTCTTT.

V and J are TRBV25-1 and TRBJ1-1; TRBD1 might be the D (6 bases). This CDR3 comprises 18 residues. Looked up from germline, CDR1 is MGHDK and CDR2 is SYGVNS. The germline V and J ends were trimmed by 3 bases and 1 base, with 21 bases remaining between them. The CDR3 sequence is CASSEGGRMAARNTEAFF. The CDR3 DNA is TGTGCCAGCAGTGAGGGGGGGCGAATGGCCGCCAGGAACACTGAAGCTTTCTTT.

As DNA, the CDR3 is TGCGCCAGCAGCCAAGAAGGGGCCGGTTCACCCCTCCACTTT. It encodes CASSQEGAGSPLHF. The chain couples TRBV4-1 to TRBJ1-6; TRBD1 is a possible D gene (5 bases). Germline CDR1 and CDR2: MGHRA and YSYEKL. The CDR3 totals 14 residues. V shed 0 bases and J shed 9 bases, with 9 bases lying between them.

The chain employs TRBV28 and TRBJ1-2; 9 bases are a match to TRBD1. CDR1 and CDR2 from the germline V gene are MDHEN and SYDVKM. The CDR3 has 14 amino acids. V shed 4 bases and J 3 bases; nucleotides not matched to a gene: 3. CDR3 loop: CASSSGQGHYGYTF. As DNA, the CDR3 is TGTGCCAGCAGTTCGGGACAGGGTCACTATGGCTACACCTTC.

The chain recombines TRBV6-2 or TRBV6-3 with TRBJ1-5, with a tentative D call TRBD1 (5 bases). The V end lost 3 bases, the J end lost 2 bases, and 17 bases lay between the germline ends. The CDR3 covers 17 residues. Germline V gene sequence: CDR1 MNHEY, CDR2 SVGEGT. In DNA form, the CDR3 reads TGTGCCAGCAGTTATTCCCAGGGTTTTGAGGGCAATCAGCCCCAGCATTTT. Amino acids: CASSYSQGFEGNQPQHF.

The chain couples TRBV3-1 (or the pseudogene TRBV3-2) to TRBJ1-2; a possible D gene is TRBD1 (6 bases). CDR3 length: 12 residues. Germline values: CDR1 LGHDT, CDR2 YNNKEL (reference sequence). Trimming removed 3 bases at V and 12 bases at J, with 14 bases between. CDR3 nucleotides: TGTGCCAGCAGCCATTCACAGGGACCCAACACCTTC. It specifies CASSHSQGPNTF.

The chain employs TRBV4-1 and TRBJ2-7, with TRBD2 matching over 13 bases. CDR1 and CDR2 (germline): MGHRA, YSYEKL. The CDR3 sequence is 17 residues long. The trim removed 1 base at V and 2 bases at J, leaving 5 bases unmatched. CDR3 amino acids: CASSQVPGLAGPYEQYF. The CDR3 DNA reads TGCGCCAGCAGCCAAGTACCGGGACTAGCGGGACCCTACGAGCAGTACTTC.

The chain uses TRBV6-6 and TRBJ1-2, with 7 bases matching TRBD1. The CDR3 consists of 16 residues. Germline V gene lookup returns CDR1 MNHNY and CDR2 SVGAGI (reference sequence). The V gene end was trimmed by 2 bases and the J gene end by 6 bases; junction bases not matched to a gene: 12. The CDR3 nucleotides are TGTGCCAGCAGTTACCCCCCAGTCGACAGGGAGAATGGCTACACCTTC. It encodes CASSYPPVDRENGYTF.